Following are 28 T cell receptor beta chains from one sample sequenced in a study of identical twins. TCRdb reprocessed the 5' RACE reads via MiXCR and lists one record per CDR3 protein. In the table there are roughly 540,000 distinct CDR3 sequences, about 20% of which are singletons. This sample also appeared in a second study, on T cells expressing NK-cell markers.

The sequenced sample was CD4+ T cells sorted from blood. The receptors originated from a woman aged 18-29 years in good health.

This clonotype was picked up one time. The V gene is TRBV5-1, the J gene TRBJ2-1; possible D gene TRBD1, 5 bases. V was shortened by 3 bases and J by 2 bases, with 9 bases between the two germline ends. Germline V gives CDR1 SGHRS, CDR2 YFSETQ. This CDR3 comprises 14 residues. CDR3 coding DNA: TGCGCCAGCAGCTCCCAGGGCACCTACAATGAGCAGTTCTTC. Encoded protein: CASSSQGTYNEQFF.

As concerns this clonotype: One end of the junction does not line up with germline, which may come from a read error. The chain is built from TRBV7-7 and TRBJ2-5, with a weak D call TRBD1 (7 bases). CDR3 length: 13 amino acids. Germline V lookup: CDR1 SSHAT, CDR2 FNYEAQ (reference sequence). CDR3 nucleotide sequence: TGTGCTAGCAGCACACAGGGGAGGGAGACCCAGTACTTC. Protein sequence: CASSTQGRETQYF.

The chain carries TRBV7-9 and TRBJ1-1; 9 bases map to TRBD1. This CDR3 spans 13 amino acids. CDR1 and CDR2 from the germline V gene are SEHNR and FQNEAQ (reference sequence). V shed 3 bases, J shed 9 bases, and the junction held 5 bases outside the gene matches. For the CDR3, the DNA is TGTGCCAGCAGCTTCGGGACAGGGACGAAAGCTTTCTTT. It encodes CASSFGTGTKAFF. Based on the CDR3 plus reference TRBV7-9 and TRBJ1-1, the full variable domain is DTGVSQNPRHKITKRGQNVTFRCDPISEHNRLYWYRQTLGQGPEFLTYFQNEAQLEKSRLLSDRFSAERPKGSFSTLEIQRTEQGDSAMYLCASSFGTGTKAFFGQGTRLTVV.

This clonotype has just one count. This CDR3 reads CASSPPLGLSGGSSYEQYF. In DNA, the CDR3 is TGTGCCAGCAGCCCCCCTTTAGGGTTGAGCGGGGGGTCCTCCTACGAGCAGTACTTC. V usage is TRBV2 and J usage is TRBJ2-7; 9 positions match TRBD2. Per germline, CDR1 SNHLY and CDR2 FYNNEI. V was pared by 6 bases and J by 0 bases, with 18 bases of the junction left unmatched. The CDR3 extends over 19 amino acids.

This chain connects TRBV9 to TRBJ2-3, with 7 bases fitting TRBD2. CDR1 is SGDLS, CDR2 YYNGEE, per germline. CDR3 size: 17 residues. V shed 0 bases and J 4 bases; nucleotides not matched to a gene: 11. The CDR3 DNA is TGTGCCAGCAGCGTAGTTCCGCTGGCTAGCGGTGCAGATACGCAGTATTTT. Residues: CASSVVPLASGADTQYF.

This clonotype was detected only a few times. The rearrangement uses TRBV6-2 or TRBV6-3 and TRBJ2-3; D is possibly TRBD2 (6 bases). The CDR3 runs 17 residues. V lost 6 bases to trimming and J lost 0 bases, with 19 bases between them. Germline V CDR1 and CDR2: MNHEY, SVGEGT. DNA for the CDR3: TGTGCCAGCAGAAGGCCTAGCGTTCGCGTAAGCACAGATACGCAGTATTTT. It yields the protein CASRRPSVRVSTDTQYF.

A few counts support this clonotype. The chain joins TRBV15 to TRBJ1-5; TRBD1 is a possible D gene (5 bases). This CDR3 has 15 amino acids. Germline lookup yields CDR1 LNHNV and CDR2 YYDKDF (reference sequence). Trimming removed 0 bases from V and 6 bases from J, with 12 bases in between. CDR3 in amino acids: CATSRERGGGQPQHF. CDR3 coding DNA: TGTGCCACCAGCAGAGAACGGGGCGGGGGTCAGCCCCAGCATTTT.

A few counts support this clonotype. A clone one base away is much larger, so this may be a read error. The rearrangement joins TRBV5-4 to TRBJ2-5, with D hard to call. The V gene's germline CDR1 is SGHNT and CDR2 YYREEE (reference sequence). CDR3 length equals 12 residues. V was pared by 2 bases and J by 5 bases, with 7 bases between. The CDR3 DNA sequence: TGTGCCAGCAGCTTAAATACGGAGACCCAGTACTTC. Translation gives CASSLNTETQYF.

This clonotype was detected only a few times. The chain uses TRBV11-2 and TRBJ2-5; the match to TRBD2 covers 9 bases. This CDR3 is built from 14 residues. From germline, CDR1 is SGHAT and CDR2 FQNNGV. With 8 bases clipped from V and 5 bases from J, the junction kept 9 bases outside the gene matches. In DNA, the CDR3 is TGTGCCAGCTTCGGCGGGGGGGCGGTCGAGACCCAGTACTTC. It is translated as CASFGGGAVETQYF. Together with reference TRBV11-2 and TRBJ2-5, the CDR3 gives the full variable domain: EAGVAQSPRYKIIEKRQSVAFWCNPISGHATLYWYQQILGQGPKLLIQFQNNGVVDDSQLPKDRFSAERLKGVDSTLKIQPAKLEDSAVYLCASFGGGAVETQYFGPGTRLLVL.

This clonotype was seen more than once but under ten times. The V and J genes are TRBV3-1 and TRBJ1-6; 7 positions match TRBD1. The CDR3 runs to 14 residues. Germline V gene data show CDR1 as LGHDT and CDR2 as YNNKEL (reference sequence). V dropped 6 bases and J dropped 9; count of bases not matched to a gene: 8. The CDR3 here is CASSRGQARSPLHF. CDR3 nucleotide sequence: TGTGCCAGCAGTCGAGGACAGGCGCGTTCACCCCTCCACTTT.

This clonotype has a handful of counts. The V and J genes are TRBV2 and TRBJ2-3; 7 bases align to TRBD1. Trimming cost V 3 bases and J 5 bases; bases outside gene matches: 8. The germline V gene encodes CDR1 SNHLY and CDR2 FYNNEI. This CDR3 region has 15 residues. The CDR3 region has the DNA TGTGCCAGCAGTGACTATAGGGGGCCGAAAGATACGCAGTATTTT. Translating it yields CASSDYRGPKDTQYF. Supplemented by reference TRBV2 and TRBJ2-3, the full variable domain reads EPEVTQTPSHQVTQMGQEVILRCVPISNHLYFYWYRQILGQKVEFLVSFYNNEISEKSEIFDDQFSVERPDGSNFTLKIRSTKLEDSAMYFCASSDYRGPKDTQYFGPGTRLTVL.

The chain employs TRBV12-3 or TRBV12-4 and TRBJ2-1; D gene unclear. This CDR3 has 14 residues. Deletions cut 3 bases from V and 4 bases from J, with 10 bases between. The CDR3 DNA reads TGTGCCAGCAGTTTCCAAAACCGATACAATGAGCAGTTCTTC. Its protein product is CASSFQNRYNEQFF.

This clonotype was observed a few times. The rearrangement uses TRBV27 and TRBJ2-5; D gene ambiguous. The germline gives CDR1 MNHEY, CDR2 SMNVEV (reference sequence). This CDR3 is built from 12 residues. Deletions cut 3 bases from V and 5 bases from J, with 7 bases between. The CDR3 reads CASSFKGETQYF. CDR3 bases: TGTGCCAGCAGTTTTAAGGGCGAGACCCAGTACTTC.

The gene calls are TRBV9 and TRBJ2-7; D call uncertain. V was trimmed by 4 bases and J by 4 bases, leaving 15 bases between them. Germline V lookup: CDR1 SGDLS, CDR2 YYNGEE. The length of the CDR3 is 14 residues. The CDR3 sequence is CASSSGPFTYEQYF. DNA of the CDR3: TGTGCCAGCAGCTCCGGGCCTTTTACATACGAGCAGTACTTC.

This clonotype has a count of ten or more. V gene TRBV6-5 combines with J gene TRBJ2-1; D not certain. The CDR3 runs 11 residues. Germline V gene lookup returns CDR1 MNHEY and CDR2 SVGAGI. The V and J ends lost 7 bases and 3 bases respectively, with 4 bases between them. CDR3 in amino acids: CASKGYNEQFF. The CDR3 region has the DNA TGTGCCAGCAAAGGCTACAATGAGCAGTTCTTC.

This clonotype was seen ten or more times. This rearrangement joins TRBV29-1 to TRBJ1-2, with unresolved D. Germline CDR1 reads SQVTM; CDR2 reads ANQGSEA. Trimming took 3 bases from V and 4 from J, leaving 9 bases between them. The CDR3 has 12 residues. The CDR3 reads CSVEKSGYGYTF. The DNA for the CDR3 is TGCAGCGTTGAGAAGTCGGGCTATGGCTACACCTTC. Based on the CDR3 plus reference TRBV29-1 and TRBJ1-2, the full variable domain is SAVISQKPSRDICQRGTSLTIQCQVDSQVTMMFWYRQQPGQSLTLIATANQGSEATYESGFVIDKFPISRPNLTFSTLTVSNMSPEDSSIYLCSVEKSGYGYTFGSGTRLTVV.

This chain joins TRBV4-2 and TRBJ1-2; D call uncertain. Trimming took off 0 bases at V and 8 bases at J, with 19 bases between the two ends. Per the germline V gene, CDR1 is LGHNA and CDR2 is YNFKEQ. This CDR3 is built from 16 residues. In DNA, the CDR3 is TGTGCCAGCAGCCAAGAAACCGGGAGTAAGGCTCGGGGCTACACCTTC. It translates to CASSQETGSKARGYTF.

The genes are TRBV20-1 and TRBJ2-3; 11 bases fit TRBD2. The junction had 6 bases not matched to a gene; V was cut back by 4 bases and J by 0 bases. CDR1 is DFQATT, CDR2 SNEGSKA, per germline (reference sequence). This CDR3 is 16 amino acids long. CDR3 sequence reads: CSANRLAGGSTDTQYF. In nucleotides, the CDR3 is TGCAGTGCTAATCGGCTAGCGGGGGGAAGCACAGATACGCAGTATTTT.

The sample holds one count of this clonotype. The DNA of the CDR3 is TGTGCCAGCAGCCCAACGGGTCGTCAAGAGACCCAGTACTTC. Its protein is CASSPTGRQETQYF. The chain employs TRBV9 and TRBJ2-5, with D hard to call. The V gene lost 4 bases and the J gene lost 2 bases, with 12 bases spanning the gap. Looked up from germline, CDR1 is SGDLS and CDR2 is YYNGEE. The CDR3 totals 14 residues.

The rearrangement joins TRBV10-3 to TRBJ1-1; possible D gene TRBD1, 5 bases. The CDR3 consists of 16 residues. Between the trimmed V and J ends, which lost 4 bases and 0 bases, there was a span of 15 bases. CDR1 and CDR2 (germline): ENHRY, SYGVKD. The CDR3 DNA follows: TGTGCCATCAGTGTTTGGGGCAGAAGGATGAACACTGAAGCTTTCTTT. Encoded protein: CAISVWGRRMNTEAFF.

This clonotype was counted ten times or more. The V and J genes are TRBV7-2 and TRBJ1-1; D is uncertain. The CDR3 is 13 amino acids. V was pared by 1 base and J by 5 bases, with 8 bases between. Germline lookup yields CDR1 SGHTA and CDR2 FQGNSA. CDR3 sequence reads: CASSLVYGTEAFF. The CDR3 region has the DNA TGTGCCAGCAGCTTAGTTTACGGGACTGAAGCTTTCTTT.

The rearrangement joins TRBV24-1 to TRBJ2-1, with a possible D match to TRBD2 (6 bases). Germline loops: CDR1 KGHDR, CDR2 SFDVKD. This CDR3 has 15 amino acids. Trimming stripped 2 bases from V and 0 bases from J, with 7 bases between. The CDR3 DNA reads as TGTGCCACCAGTGATTCCGGGAGCTCCTACAATGAGCAGTTCTTC. Translated: CATSDSGSSYNEQFF.

This clonotype was seen a handful of times. The chain has TRBV12-3 or TRBV12-4 and TRBJ1-1; D is unclear. V lost 6 bases, J lost 0 bases, and 14 bases lay in between. This CDR3 has 15 amino acids. The CDR3 protein is CASRRRRTMNTEAFF. The CDR3 nucleotides are TGTGCCAGCAGGAGGAGGAGGACCATGAACACTGAAGCTTTCTTT.

The CDR3 DNA sequence: TGTGCCAGCAGCTTATTTGATCGTAGGTACCGCTACGAGCAGTACTTC. As protein: CASSLFDRRYRYEQYF. The rearrangement links TRBV7-2 to TRBJ2-7; D is unclear. The CDR3 has 16 amino acids. The germline V gene encodes CDR1 SGHTA and CDR2 FQGNSA. The ends were cut back, 2 bases at V and 3 bases at J, with 17 bases in the middle. Filled out from reference TRBV7-2 and TRBJ2-7, the complete variable domain reads GAGVSQSPSNKVTEKGKDVELRCDPISGHTALYWYRQSLGQGLEFLIYFQGNSAPDKSGLPSDRFSAERTGGSVSTLTIQRTQQEDSAVYLCASSLFDRRYRYEQYFGPGTRLTVT.

This clonotype was detected only a few times. The chain recombines TRBV7-2 with TRBJ2-5; 10 bases map to TRBD2. V was clipped by 4 bases and J by 3 bases; unmatched bases: 8. CDR1 and CDR2 (germline): SGHTA, FQGNSA. The CDR3 has 16 residues. The chain's CDR3 is CASSSPGTSAKETQYF. The DNA for the CDR3 is TGTGCCAGCAGCTCCCCCGGGACTAGCGCCAAAGAGACCCAGTACTTC. The complete variable domain, with remaining parts taken from reference TRBV7-2 and TRBJ2-5, reads GAGVSQSPSNKVTEKGKDVELRCDPISGHTALYWYRQSLGQGLEFLIYFQGNSAPDKSGLPSDRFSAERTGGSVSTLTIQRTQQEDSAVYLCASSSPGTSAKETQYFGPGTRLLVL.

This clonotype was found many times. V gene TRBV6-1 combines with J gene TRBJ2-7; 7 nucleotides match TRBD2. The CDR3 contains 14 residues. Looked up from germline, CDR1 is MNHNS and CDR2 is SASEGT. V trimming: 8 bases; J trimming: 0 bases; junction bases outside the gene matches: 7. In nucleotides, the CDR3 is TGTGCCAGCGGGAGGGACCGACGCTCCTACGAGCAGTACTTC. Translation gives CASGRDRRSYEQYF.

In its sample, this clonotype was seen a few times. The rearrangement joins TRBV5-1 to TRBJ2-3; no clear D. The CDR3 covers 12 residues. Looked up from germline, CDR1 is SGHRS and CDR2 is YFSETQ. V was cut by 4 bases and J by 6 bases, with 9 bases left in between. DNA of the CDR3: TGCGCCAGCAGCGGTACGGTGGATACGCAGTATTTT. Translation: CASSGTVDTQYF.

The rearrangement joins TRBV7-2 to TRBJ1-1; D unclear. The V gene's germline CDR1 is SGHTA and CDR2 FQGNSA. The CDR3 is 15 residues long. V lost 1 base and J 1 base, leaving 10 bases between the germline ends. Here the CDR3 DNA reads TGTGCCAGCAGCTTAGTGGTACGGACGAACACTGAAGCTTTCTTT. Residues: CASSLVVRTNTEAFF.